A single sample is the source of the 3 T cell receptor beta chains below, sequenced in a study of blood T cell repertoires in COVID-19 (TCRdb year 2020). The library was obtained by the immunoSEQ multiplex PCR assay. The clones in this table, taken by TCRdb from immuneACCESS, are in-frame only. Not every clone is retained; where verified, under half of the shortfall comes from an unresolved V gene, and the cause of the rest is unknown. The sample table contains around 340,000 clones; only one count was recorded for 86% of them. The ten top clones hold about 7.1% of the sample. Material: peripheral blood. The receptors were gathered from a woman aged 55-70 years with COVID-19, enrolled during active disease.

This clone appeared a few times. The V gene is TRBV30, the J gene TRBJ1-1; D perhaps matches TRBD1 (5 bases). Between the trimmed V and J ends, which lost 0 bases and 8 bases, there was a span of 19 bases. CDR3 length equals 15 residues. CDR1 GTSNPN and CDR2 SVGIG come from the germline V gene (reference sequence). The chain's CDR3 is CAWSVIGLTGKEAFF. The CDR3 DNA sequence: TGTGCCTGGAGTGTAATCGGTTTAACAGGCAAGGAAGCTTTCTTT. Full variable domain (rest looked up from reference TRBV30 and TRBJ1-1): SQTIHQWPATLVQPVGSPLSLECTVEGTSNPNLYWYRQAAGRGLQLLFYSVGIGQISSEVPQNLSASRPQDRQFILSSKKLLLSDSGFYLCAWSVIGLTGKEAFFGQGTRLTVV.

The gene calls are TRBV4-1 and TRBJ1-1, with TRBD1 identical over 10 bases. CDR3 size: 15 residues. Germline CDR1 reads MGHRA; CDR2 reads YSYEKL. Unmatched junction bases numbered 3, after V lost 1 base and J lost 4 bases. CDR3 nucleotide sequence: TGCGCCAGCAGCCAAGGACAGGGGGCTGGCACTGAAGCTTTCTTT. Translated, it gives CASSQGQGAGTEAFF.

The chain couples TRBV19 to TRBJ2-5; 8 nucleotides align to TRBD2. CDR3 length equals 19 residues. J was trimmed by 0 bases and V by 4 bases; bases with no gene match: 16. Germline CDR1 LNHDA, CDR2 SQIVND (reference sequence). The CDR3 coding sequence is TGTGCCAGTAGTAAGCGGGGGATAGGGCTCAGCGACAACCAAGAGACCCAGTACTTC. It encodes CASSKRGIGLSDNQETQYF. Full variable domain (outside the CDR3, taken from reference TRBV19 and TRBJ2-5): DGGITQSPKYLFRKEGQNVTLSCEQNLNHDAMYWYRQDPGQGLRLIYYSQIVNDFQKGDIAEGYSVSREKKESFPLTVTSAQKNPTAFYLCASSKRGIGLSDNQETQYFGPGTRLLVL.